This is a list of T cell receptor beta chains from one sample in a study of CD8 T cells in ankylosing spondylitis. Via MiXCR, TCRdb re-called the 5' RACE reads, giving one row per CDR3 protein. The table includes 350,000 or so distinct CDR3 sequences, approximately 10% detected once. Sequences were obtained from blood, either unsorted or a sorted T cell fraction (not recorded which). These receptors came from a female donor with ankylosing spondylitis or in good health (not recorded which). The CDR3 runs from the conserved cysteine through the conserved F or W.

v_gene: TRBV5-5; j_gene: TRBJ2-3; CDR3aa: CASSLWWSDTQYF
v_gene: TRBV12-3/TRBV12-4; j_gene: TRBJ1-1; CDR3aa: CASSPRGLSTEAFF
v_gene: TRBV5-6; j_gene: TRBJ1-5; CDR3aa: CASSSTGGRQPQHF
v_gene: TRBV5-1; j_gene: TRBJ1-2; CDR3aa: CASSYELQGPLYGYTF
v_gene: TRBV12-3/TRBV12-4; j_gene: TRBJ1-1; CDR3aa: CASSPWATEAFF
v_gene: TRBV5-1; j_gene: TRBJ2-7; CDR3aa: CASSLTTGLHEQYF
v_gene: TRBV15; j_gene: TRBJ2-7; CDR3aa: CATSRDLPSSYEQYF
v_gene: TRBV7-8; j_gene: TRBJ2-1; CDR3aa: CASSLRPSGEQFF
v_gene: TRBV5-1; j_gene: TRBJ2-7; CDR3aa: CDSSLEGQGFYEQYF
v_gene: TRBV15; j_gene: TRBJ1-3; CDR3aa: CATSRDRGASGNTIYF
v_gene: TRBV12-3/TRBV12-4; j_gene: TRBJ2-6; CDR3aa: CASSRKTGLGANVLTF
v_gene: TRBV27; j_gene: TRBJ2-3; CDR3aa: CASSLEVRGTQYF
v_gene: TRBV5-1; j_gene: TRBJ2-2; CDR3aa: CASSSSLWTATNTGELFF
v_gene: TRBV9; j_gene: TRBJ2-1; CDR3aa: CASSATGGIFPNEQFF
v_gene: TRBV6-2/TRBV6-3; j_gene: TRBJ1-2; CDR3aa: CASSYPTILTGTGGAGDGYTF
v_gene: TRBV18; j_gene: TRBJ2-5; CDR3aa: CASSPSSRRETQYF
v_gene: TRBV12-3/TRBV12-4; j_gene: TRBJ2-1; CDR3aa: CASTLESHGEQFF
v_gene: TRBV6-1; j_gene: TRBJ2-7; CDR3aa: CASTKDREFPYEQYF
v_gene: TRBV20-1; j_gene: TRBJ2-3; CDR3aa: CSAWAVGLANPTQYF
v_gene: TRBV5-1; j_gene: TRBJ2-7; CDR3aa: CASSVGTGVSRQYF
v_gene: TRBV20-1; j_gene: TRBJ1-4; CDR3aa: CSASQGVEEKLFF
v_gene: TRBV5-1; j_gene: TRBJ2-1; CDR3aa: CASSSSRYGGANNEQFF
v_gene: TRBV29-1; j_gene: TRBJ2-3; CDR3aa: CSVLQGDTQYF
v_gene: TRBV20-1; j_gene: TRBJ2-3; CDR3aa: CSAVPWREGRTDTQYF
v_gene: TRBV15; j_gene: TRBJ2-4; CDR3aa: CATSRDSLQALLLAKNIQYF
v_gene: TRBV20-1; j_gene: TRBJ2-7; CDR3aa: CSARKTGDSYEQYF
v_gene: TRBV7-9; j_gene: TRBJ2-7; CDR3aa: CASSPWGGTRVYEQYF
v_gene: TRBV27; j_gene: TRBJ2-5; CDR3aa: CANPGQQETQYF
v_gene: TRBV12-5; j_gene: TRBJ1-2; CDR3aa: CASGLPPGGYTF
v_gene: TRBV20-1; j_gene: TRBJ1-1; CDR3aa: CSAQQGGTEAFF
v_gene: TRBV27; j_gene: TRBJ1-3; CDR3aa: CASSPDRLNTIYF
v_gene: TRBV5-1; j_gene: TRBJ2-5; CDR3aa: CASSPTSTQETQYF
v_gene: TRBV28; j_gene: TRBJ2-5; CDR3aa: CASSPPGGSETQYF
v_gene: TRBV7-9; j_gene: TRBJ2-2; CDR3aa: CASSLPAVGELFF
v_gene: TRBV3-1; j_gene: TRBJ1-2; CDR3aa: CASSQDSGRALYGYTF
v_gene: TRBV5-1; j_gene: TRBJ2-7; CDR3aa: CASSLPSKGYEQYF
v_gene: TRBV20-1; j_gene: TRBJ2-1; CDR3aa: CSASSSLGGLYNEQFF
v_gene: TRBV6-2/TRBV6-3; j_gene: TRBJ1-1; CDR3aa: CASTSRALNTEAFF
v_gene: TRBV6-1; j_gene: TRBJ2-7; CDR3aa: CASSERAGNSYEQYF
v_gene: TRBV20-1; j_gene: TRBJ2-1; CDR3aa: CSAREVQGLDNEQFF
v_gene: TRBV20-1; j_gene: TRBJ1-5; CDR3aa: CSATTGSGDQPQHF
v_gene: TRBV29-1; j_gene: TRBJ2-1; CDR3aa: CSVDRVESEQFF
v_gene: TRBV5-1; j_gene: TRBJ1-3; CDR3aa: CASSPDSGNTIYF
v_gene: TRBV20-1; j_gene: TRBJ2-1; CDR3aa: CRITSATYNEQFF
v_gene: TRBV28; j_gene: TRBJ1-2; CDR3aa: CASPPGDRAAYGYTF
v_gene: TRBV7-2; j_gene: TRBJ1-2; CDR3aa: CASSSRTENYGYTF
v_gene: TRBV11-2; j_gene: TRBJ1-4; CDR3aa: CASSLDRDSWGGEKLFF